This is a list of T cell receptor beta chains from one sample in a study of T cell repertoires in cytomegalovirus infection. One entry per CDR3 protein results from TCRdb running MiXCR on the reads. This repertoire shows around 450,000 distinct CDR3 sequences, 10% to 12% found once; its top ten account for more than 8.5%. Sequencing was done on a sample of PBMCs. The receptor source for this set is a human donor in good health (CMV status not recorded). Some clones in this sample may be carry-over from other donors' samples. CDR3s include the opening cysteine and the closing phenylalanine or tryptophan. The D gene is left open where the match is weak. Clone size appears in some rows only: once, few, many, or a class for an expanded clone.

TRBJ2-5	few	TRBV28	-	TGTGCCAGCAGTCCTTCGGAGGCCAGAGAGACCCAGTACTTC	CASSPSEARETQYF
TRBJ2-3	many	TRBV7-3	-	TGTGCCAGCAGCTCCGGGGTCACAGATACGCAGTATTTT	CASSSGVTDTQYF
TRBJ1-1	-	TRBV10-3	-	TGTGCCATCAGTGAGACAGAAGAAGCTTTCTTT	CAISETEEAFF
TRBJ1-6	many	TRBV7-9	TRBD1	TGTGCCAGCGGTCCCGGGACAGGGGCTTCACCCCTCCACTTT	CASGPGTGASPLHF
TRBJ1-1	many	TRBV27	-	TGTGCCAGTGGGGGGACGAACACTGAAGCTTTCTTT	CASGGTNTEAFF
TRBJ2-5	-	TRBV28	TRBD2	TGTGCCAGCACCCTTTACCTAGCGGGAAACCAAGAGACCCAGTACTTC	CASTLYLAGNQETQYF
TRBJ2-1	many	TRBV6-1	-	TGTGCCAGCAGGGTGGGGGCCGGGCAGTTCTTC	CASRVGAGQFF
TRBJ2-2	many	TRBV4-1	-	TGCGCCAGCAGCCAAGTGATAAGTTTTTCCGGGGAGCTGTTTTTT	CASSQVISFSGELFF
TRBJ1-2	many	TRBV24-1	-	TGTGCCACCAGTGCCCCAGACACGAACTATGGCTACACCTTC	CATSAPDTNYGYTF
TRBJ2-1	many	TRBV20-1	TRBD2	TGCAGTGCTAGGGTGGCTCTAGCGGGGTCTCGCTCCTACAATGAGCAGTTCTTC	CSARVALAGSRSYNEQFF
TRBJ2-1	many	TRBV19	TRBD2	TGTGCCAGTACCACAAATGCCGGGACTAGCAGGAATGAGCAGTTCTTC	CASTTNAGTSRNEQFF
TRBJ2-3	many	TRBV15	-	TGTGCCACCAGCAGAGAGACAGCCCTCACAGATACGCAGTATTTT	CATSRETALTDTQYF
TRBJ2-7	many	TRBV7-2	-	TGTGCCAGCAGCTACGGACAGACCGGCGGGCAGTACTTC	CASSYGQTGGQYF
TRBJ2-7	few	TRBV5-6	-	TGTGCCAGCAGCTTGAACTGGAGGAGGATGGAGCAGTACTTC	CASSLNWRRMEQYF
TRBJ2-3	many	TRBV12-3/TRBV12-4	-	TGTGCCAGCAGTTTATGGGGCGGTAGCACAGATACGCAGTATTTT	CASSLWGGSTDTQYF
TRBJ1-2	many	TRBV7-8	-	TGTGCCAGCAGCTTAGTGGGGGGGGGTAAGGGCTACACCTTC	CASSLVGGGKGYTF
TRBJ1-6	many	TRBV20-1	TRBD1	TGCAGTGCCGTGGTTGGACAGGGGGTTTCACCCCTCCACTTT	CSAVVGQGVSPLHF
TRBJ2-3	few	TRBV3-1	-	TGTGCCAGCAGCCAAGATGGAGGGGAAGATACGCAGTATTTT	CASSQDGGEDTQYF
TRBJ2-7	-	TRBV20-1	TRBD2	TGCAGTGCTAGTCGTGGGCTAGCGGGGGCCGAGCAGTACTTC	CSASRGLAGAEQYF
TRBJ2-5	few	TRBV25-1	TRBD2	TGTGCCAGCAGTAGGGACTACCTACAAGAGACCCAGTACTTC	CASSRDYLQETQYF
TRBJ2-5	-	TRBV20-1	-	TGCAGTGTCGAAAAGACCCAGTACTTC	CSVEKTQYF
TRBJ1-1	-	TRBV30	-	TGTGCCTGGAGTCCCTCCCCCGGGAACACTGAAGCTTTCTTT	CAWSPSPGNTEAFF
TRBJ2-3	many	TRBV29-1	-	TGCAGCGTTCTTGTAGCGGCTAGCACAGATACGCAGTATTTT	CSVLVAASTDTQYF
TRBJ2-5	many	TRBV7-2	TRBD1	TGTGCCAGCAGCCGCCGACAGGGGCAAGAGACCCAGTACTTC	CASSRRQGQETQYF
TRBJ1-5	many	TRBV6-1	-	TGTGCCAGCAGCGGACAGTTCAATCAGCCCCAGCATTTT	CASSGQFNQPQHF
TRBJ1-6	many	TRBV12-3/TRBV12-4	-	TGTGCCAGCAGTCTCCCAACGGTCGGCGATTCACCCCTCCACTTT	CASSLPTVGDSPLHF
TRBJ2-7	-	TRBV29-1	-	TGCAGCGTCGGGGACTTCCGCTCCTACGAGCAGTACTTC	CSVGDFRSYEQYF
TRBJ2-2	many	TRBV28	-	TGTGCCAGCAGTACCGGGGAGCTGTTTTTT	CASSTGELFF
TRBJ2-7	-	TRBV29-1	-	TGCAGCGTTGAAGATAGGGGGCGGTTAAGCCAGGGGGGTTCCTACGAGCAGTACTTC	CSVEDRGRLSQGGSYEQYF
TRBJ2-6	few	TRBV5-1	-	TGCGCCAGCAGCTCCCGGAGGGTAGAGGCTGGGGCCAACGTCCTGACTTTC	CASSSRRVEAGANVLTF
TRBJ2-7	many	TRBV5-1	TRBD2	TGCGCCAGCAGCCTCCGGACTAGCGGGAGCCAACCGACCTACGAGCAGTACTTC	CASSLRTSGSQPTYEQYF
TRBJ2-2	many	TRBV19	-	TGTGCCAGTAGGAACACCGGGGAGCTGTTTTTT	CASRNTGELFF
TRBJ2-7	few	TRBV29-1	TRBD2	TGCAGCGTTGAAGTGGGAGGGAACTACGAGCAGTACTTC	CSVEVGGNYEQYF
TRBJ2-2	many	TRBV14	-	TGTGCCAGCAGCCGACCGGGACTGAACACCGGGGAGCTGTTTTTT	CASSRPGLNTGELFF
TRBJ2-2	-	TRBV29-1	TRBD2	TGCAGCGTTCGCCTAGCGGGGCGCACCGGGGAGCTGTTTTTT	CSVRLAGRTGELFF
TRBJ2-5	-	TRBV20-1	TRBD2	TGCAGTGCTAGAGAGGCTAGCGGGTCAGAGACCCAGTACTTC	CSAREASGSETQYF
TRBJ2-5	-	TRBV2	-	TGTGCCAGCAGGGCTACGGGACGAAGGGAGACCCAGTACTTC	CASRATGRRETQYF
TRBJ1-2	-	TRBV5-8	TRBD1	TGTGCCAGCAGCTTTGGTGACAGGGGTCAGTACACCTTC	CASSFGDRGQYTF
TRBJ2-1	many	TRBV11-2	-	TGTGCCAGCAGCTTAGTTCGGAGTCCCCTTTACAATGAGCAGTTCTTC	CASSLVRSPLYNEQFF
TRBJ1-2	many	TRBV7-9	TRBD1	TGTGCCAGCAGCCTAAGACAGGGTTATGGCTACACCTTC	CASSLRQGYGYTF
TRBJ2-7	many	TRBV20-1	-	TGCAGTGCTAGCGGAGGGAAGGGGATATACGAGCAGTACTTC	CSASGGKGIYEQYF
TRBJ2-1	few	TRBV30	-	TGTGCCGGTCGATACCAGCGGTCCCGCAATGAGCAGTTCTTC	CAGRYQRSRNEQFF
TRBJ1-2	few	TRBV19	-	TGTGCCAGTAGGGGCAGGGGCTATGGCTACACCTTC	CASRGRGYGYTF
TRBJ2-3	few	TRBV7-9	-	TGTGCCAGCAGCTTAGGACACGACCTGGATACGCAGTATTTT	CASSLGHDLDTQYF
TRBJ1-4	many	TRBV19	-	TGTGCCAGTAGTCCGAGTCTGGGTGAGATGGAAGAAAAACTGTTTTTT	CASSPSLGEMEEKLFF
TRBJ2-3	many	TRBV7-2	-	TGTGTGATAAAGTACCCGGCTAGCACAGATACGCAGTATTTT	CVIKYPASTDTQYF
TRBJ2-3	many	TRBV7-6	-	TGTGCCAGCAGCTCTAGCTTTACAGATACGCAGTATTTT	CASSSSFTDTQYF